This is a list of T cell receptor beta chains from one sample in a study of T and B cells in COVID-19 patients. TCRdb re-called the multiplex PCR reads through MiXCR, storing one row per CDR3 protein. Of over 10,000 distinct CDR3 sequences detected, about 25% appear once; the ten largest clones hold about 4.1%. Sequences were obtained from blood. Receptors were obtained from a human donor who had recovered from COVID-19. CDR3s leave out the opening cysteine and the closing phenylalanine or tryptophan. Expanded clones get a size class; other rows say once, few or many, or leave the size out.

cdr3_aa,v_call,j_call,clone_size
ASSSTENYGYT,TRBV7-9,TRBJ1-2,-
ASSLATGGPNTQY,TRBV5-1,TRBJ2-3,-
ASSQTGLSGYT,TRBV5-6,TRBJ1-2,-
ASSPTSGTGYYGYT,TRBV6-5,TRBJ1-2,medium-sized
ASSWDRGLEETQY,TRBV19,TRBJ2-5,medium-sized
ASSLSQYGYT,TRBV5-4,TRBJ1-2,few
ASSWTGAGELF,TRBV11-2,TRBJ2-2,many
ASSYASGTGVRTEAF,TRBV6-2/TRBV6-3,TRBJ1-1,-
ASSRSGAVWTGELF,TRBV19,TRBJ2-2,medium-sized
ASSGKDRVTGELF,TRBV25-1,TRBJ2-2,-
AWIAGSQGGWVTNEKLF,TRBV30,TRBJ1-4,few
SVEDRGRVNYGYT,TRBV29-1,TRBJ1-2,medium-sized
ASSGDLLYNEQF,TRBV6-5,TRBJ2-1,few
SASYVTGARGIQY,TRBV20-1,TRBJ2-4,-
ASSQGTEAF,TRBV6-5,TRBJ1-1,few
ASSPSGINQPQH,TRBV6-6,TRBJ1-5,-
ASSPGGGTGLAKNIQY,TRBV12-3/TRBV12-4,TRBJ2-4,few
ASSYATGRPYEQY,TRBV6-6,TRBJ2-7,few
ASTTTGVTYEQY,TRBV6-5,TRBJ2-7,-
ASSYGGSVMSEQF,TRBV27,TRBJ2-1,-
ASSIWARGGSTEAF,TRBV19,TRBJ1-1,many
SASHKRETQY,TRBV20-1,TRBJ2-5,few
ASSPLGDTEAF,TRBV4-1,TRBJ1-1,-
ASSDGTSGDVDTQY,TRBV6-4,TRBJ2-3,many
ASGPDRGDQPQH,TRBV12-5,TRBJ1-5,-
ASSPPTGVVETQY,TRBV18,TRBJ2-5,-
ASSLASSRTGAMNTEAF,TRBV5-1,TRBJ1-1,-
ASSLGRVLYNEQF,TRBV11-2,TRBJ2-1,-
ASSSRSDRTDTDTQY,TRBV7-9,TRBJ2-3,-
ASSRSSGANVLT,TRBV7-2,TRBJ2-6,many
ASSYGRTNTEAF,TRBV6-5,TRBJ1-1,-
ASSVSETRADTQY,TRBV5-1,TRBJ2-3,-
ASSIAQGYEQY,TRBV19,TRBJ2-7,many
SAIGGTGSYEQY,TRBV20-1,TRBJ2-7,few
ASSEALRDVHTQY,TRBV6-2/TRBV6-3,TRBJ2-3,medium-sized
ASSNPGRPLSNQPQH,TRBV6-6,TRBJ1-5,few
SVGPGLAGNEQF,TRBV29-1,TRBJ2-1,-
ASSLRVGNQPQH,TRBV13,TRBJ1-5,few
ASSERYNILTGTDTQY,TRBV6-1,TRBJ2-3,many
ASTTDRQGGVQY,TRBV19,TRBJ2-7,medium-sized
ASSFGFGLAGKETQY,TRBV11-1,TRBJ2-5,-
ASSLGGPYEQY,TRBV11-1,TRBJ2-7,-
ACSVAGGPSDEQF,TRBV11-1,TRBJ2-1,medium-sized
ATSGASTDTQY,TRBV24-1,TRBJ2-3,few
ASTSEGVASGANVLT,TRBV19,TRBJ2-6,medium-sized
SANSGGSSYNEQF,TRBV20-1,TRBJ2-1,-
ASSFSGTEFYEQY,TRBV7-2,TRBJ2-7,-
ATNNSPLSGNTIY,TRBV12-3/TRBV12-4,TRBJ1-3,many
ASSTPQRGRTGELF,TRBV6-6,TRBJ2-2,medium-sized
ASSLGLGQETQY,TRBV7-6,TRBJ2-5,-
SVSGLAGLTDTQY,TRBV29-1,TRBJ2-3,medium-sized
ASRGPGGRSPLH,TRBV2,TRBJ1-6,-
ASSPGDRPLSSYNEQF,TRBV12-3/TRBV12-4,TRBJ2-1,-